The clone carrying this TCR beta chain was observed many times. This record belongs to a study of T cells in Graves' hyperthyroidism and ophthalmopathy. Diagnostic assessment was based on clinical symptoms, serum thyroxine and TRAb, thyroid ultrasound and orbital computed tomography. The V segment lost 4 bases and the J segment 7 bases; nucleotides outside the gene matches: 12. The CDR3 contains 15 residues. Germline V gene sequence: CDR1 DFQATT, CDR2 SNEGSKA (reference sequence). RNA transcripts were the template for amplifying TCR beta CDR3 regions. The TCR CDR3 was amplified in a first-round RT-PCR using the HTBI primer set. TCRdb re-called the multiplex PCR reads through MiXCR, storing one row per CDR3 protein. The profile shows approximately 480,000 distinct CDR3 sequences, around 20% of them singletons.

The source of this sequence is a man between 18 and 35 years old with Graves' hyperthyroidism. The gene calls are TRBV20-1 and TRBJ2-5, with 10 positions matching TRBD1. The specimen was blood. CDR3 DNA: TGCAGTGCTACCAGGGGACAGGGGAAGAAAAGGACCCAGTACTTC. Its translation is CSATRGQGKKRTQYF.